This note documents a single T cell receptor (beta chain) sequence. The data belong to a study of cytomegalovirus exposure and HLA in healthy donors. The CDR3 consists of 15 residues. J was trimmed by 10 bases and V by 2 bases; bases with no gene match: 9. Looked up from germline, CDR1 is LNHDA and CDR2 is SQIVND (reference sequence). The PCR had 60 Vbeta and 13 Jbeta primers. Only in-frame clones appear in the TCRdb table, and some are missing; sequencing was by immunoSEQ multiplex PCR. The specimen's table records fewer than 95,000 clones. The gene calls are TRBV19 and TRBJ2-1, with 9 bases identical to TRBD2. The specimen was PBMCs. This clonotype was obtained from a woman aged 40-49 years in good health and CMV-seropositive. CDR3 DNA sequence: TGTGCCAGTAGTATAATCTCTAGCGGGAACAGGGAGCAGTTCTTC. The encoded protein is CASSIISSGNREQFF.